This passage covers 2 T cell receptor beta chains from one sample sequenced in a study of blood T cell repertoires in COVID-19. Only in-frame clones appear in the TCRdb table, and some are missing; sequencing was by immunoSEQ multiplex PCR. The table shows about 210,000 clones, with roughly 88% occurring only once. The source material was PBMCs or T cells enriched from blood (not recorded which). The receptors stem from a man aged 40-49 years with acute COVID-19.

The V and J genes are TRBV15 and TRBJ2-1; the match to TRBD2 covers 9 bases. The CDR3 is 18 amino acids. Looked up from germline, CDR1 is LNHNV and CDR2 is YYDKDF (reference sequence). With V trimmed by 1 base and J by 1 base, 8 bases remained unmatched. CDR3 in DNA: TGTGCCACCAGCAGAGGGGCTAGCGGGACTGGGTCCTACAATGAGCAGTTCTTC. It translates to CATSRGASGTGSYNEQFF. Drawing the rest from reference TRBV15 and TRBJ2-1, the complete variable domain is DAMVIQNPRYQVTQFGKPVTLSCSQTLNHNVMYWYQQKSSQAPKLLFHYYDKDFNNEADTPDNFQSRRPNTSFCFLDIRSPGLGDTAMYLCATSRGASGTGSYNEQFFGPGTRLTVL.

This chain links TRBV25-1 with TRBJ1-1; D uncertain. V dropped 8 bases and J dropped 3 bases, with 10 bases sitting between them. CDR1 is MGHDK and CDR2 is SYGVNS in the germline V gene. CDR3 length: 12 amino acids. CDR3 amino acids: CASFGRDTEAFF. CDR3 nucleotides: TGTGCCAGCTTTGGGAGGGACACTGAAGCTTTCTTT.